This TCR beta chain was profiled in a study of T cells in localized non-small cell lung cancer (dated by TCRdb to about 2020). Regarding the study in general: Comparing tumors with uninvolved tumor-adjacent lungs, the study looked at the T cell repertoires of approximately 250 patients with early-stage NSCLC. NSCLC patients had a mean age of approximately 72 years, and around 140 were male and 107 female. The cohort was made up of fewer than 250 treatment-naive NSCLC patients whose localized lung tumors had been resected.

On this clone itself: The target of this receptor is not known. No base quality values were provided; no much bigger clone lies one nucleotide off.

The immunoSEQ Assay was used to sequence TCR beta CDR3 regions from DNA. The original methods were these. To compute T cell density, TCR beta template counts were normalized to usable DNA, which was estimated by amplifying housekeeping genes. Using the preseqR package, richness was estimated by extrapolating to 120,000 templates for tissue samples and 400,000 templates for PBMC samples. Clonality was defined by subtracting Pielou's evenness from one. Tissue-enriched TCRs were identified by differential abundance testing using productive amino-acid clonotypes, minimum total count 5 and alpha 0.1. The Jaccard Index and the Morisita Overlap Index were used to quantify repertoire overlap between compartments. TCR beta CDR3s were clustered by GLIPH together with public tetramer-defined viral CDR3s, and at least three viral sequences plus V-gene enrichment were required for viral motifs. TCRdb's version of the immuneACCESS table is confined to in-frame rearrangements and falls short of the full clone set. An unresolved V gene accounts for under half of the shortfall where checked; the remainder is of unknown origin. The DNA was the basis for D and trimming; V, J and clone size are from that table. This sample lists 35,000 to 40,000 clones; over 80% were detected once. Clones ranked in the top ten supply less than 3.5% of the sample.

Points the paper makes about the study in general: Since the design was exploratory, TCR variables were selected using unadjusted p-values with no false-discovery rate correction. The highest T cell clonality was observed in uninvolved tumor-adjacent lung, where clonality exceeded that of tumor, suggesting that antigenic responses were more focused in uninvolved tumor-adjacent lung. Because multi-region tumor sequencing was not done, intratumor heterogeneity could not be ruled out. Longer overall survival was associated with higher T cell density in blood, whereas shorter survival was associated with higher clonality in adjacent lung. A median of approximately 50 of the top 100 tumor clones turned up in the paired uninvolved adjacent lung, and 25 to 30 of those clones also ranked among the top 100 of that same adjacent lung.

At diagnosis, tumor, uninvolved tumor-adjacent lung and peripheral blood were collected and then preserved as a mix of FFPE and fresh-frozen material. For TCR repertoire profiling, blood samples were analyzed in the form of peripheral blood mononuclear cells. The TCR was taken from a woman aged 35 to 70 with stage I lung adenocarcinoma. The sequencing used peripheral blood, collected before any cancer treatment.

The bases read TGTGCCAGCAGCCACACCCTCGGGGCTACATACGAGCAGTACTTC. Translated, it gives CASSHTLGATYEQYF. This receptor chain uses TRBV4-2 and TRBJ2-7; the D gene is possibly TRBD1 or TRBD2, each agreeing over 5 bases. The junction shows trimming of 3 bases on V and 4 bases on J, plus 16 bases between the germline ends. The CDR3 has 15 amino acids, counting the end cysteine and phenylalanine. The entry retains the CDR3 DNA only, 45 bases that are in frame from base 1. CDR1 and CDR2 are drawn from the germline V gene: LGHNA, YNFKEQ.